Presented here are 11 T cell receptor beta chains from one specimen sequenced in a study of blood T cells in healthy people across ages. Sample-barcoded 5' priming and a J-beta primer mix drove a second PCR of about 6 to 12 cycles. Via MiXCR, TCRdb re-called the 5' RACE reads, giving one row per CDR3 protein. In the table there are roughly 1.6 million distinct CDR3 sequences, 30% to 40% of which are singletons. The sample was blood. The receptors originated from a young woman in good health.

Points on this clonotype: This may come from a read error, since a much larger clone is one base off. The CDR3 loop reads CSVGYRDMRTEAFF. In nucleotides, the CDR3 is TGCAGCGTTGGGTATCGAGACATGCGCACTGAAGCTTTCTTT. The chain is built from TRBV29-1 and TRBJ1-1; D unresolved. Deletions cut 4 bases from V and 4 bases from J, with 16 bases between. The germline gives CDR1 SQVTM, CDR2 ANQGSEA. The CDR3 covers 14 residues.

This clonotype occurred a few times. V and J are TRBV5-6 and TRBJ2-3, with TRBD1 matching 9 bases. The V gene end was trimmed by 4 bases and the J gene end by 11 bases; junction bases not matched to a gene: 8. The CDR3 runs to 13 residues. Germline V gives CDR1 SGHDT, CDR2 YYEEEE. CDR3 sequence reads: CASSGGQGSRQYF. As DNA, the CDR3 is TGTGCCAGCAGCGGCGGACAGGGGTCTAGGCAGTATTTT.

This chain connects TRBV7-2 to TRBJ2-1, with 13 bases identical to TRBD2. Trimming at V came to 3 bases and at J to 13 bases, leaving 12 bases not matched to a gene. Germline V gene data show CDR1 as SGHTA and CDR2 as FQGNSA. CDR3 length: 16 amino acids. The CDR3 DNA reads TGTGCCAGCAGCTTGCCACTAGCGGGAGGGCAAGAGACCCAGTTCTTC. This codes for CASSLPLAGGQETQFF.

This clonotype has more than one count but fewer than ten. The rearrangement uses TRBV6-2 or TRBV6-3 and TRBJ2-3, with D perhaps TRBD2 (5 bases). Looked up from germline, CDR1 is MNHEY and CDR2 is SVGEGT. The CDR3 totals 16 residues. V lost 5 bases and J 0 bases, leaving 15 bases between the germline ends. CDR3 sequence (DNA): TGTGCCAGCAGTCTCTGGAGCGGCACTAGCACAGATACGCAGTATTTT. Translated, it gives CASSLWSGTSTDTQYF.

This clonotype occurred a few times. The V gene is TRBV20-1, the J gene TRBJ2-7; TRBD1 aligns across 7 bases. The CDR3 consists of 14 residues. The germline V gene encodes CDR1 DFQATT and CDR2 SNEGSKA (reference sequence). With 6 bases clipped from V and 0 bases from J, the junction kept 8 bases outside the gene matches. The CDR3 DNA follows: TGCAGTGCGCCACGACAGGGCCTCTCCTACGAGCAGTACTTC. Its translation is CSAPRQGLSYEQYF.

The V gene is TRBV3-1, the J gene TRBJ2-7; possible D gene TRBD2, 5 bases. Trimming pared 3 bases from V and 7 bases from J, leaving 10 bases between. The CDR3 consists of 12 residues. In germline, CDR1 is LGHDT, CDR2 YNNKEL (reference sequence). The CDR3 region has the DNA TGTGCCAGCAGCCATATGACGGGGGAGCAGTACTTC. It encodes CASSHMTGEQYF.

Points on this clonotype: The junction departs from germline at one end; a sequencing error may be responsible. This sequence joins TRBV20-1 and TRBJ2-1; 7 bases are a match to TRBD2. This CDR3 has 15 residues. Germline CDR1 is DFQATT and CDR2 is SNEGSKA (reference sequence). The CDR3: CSATGGGSSYNEQFF. Written as DNA, the CDR3 is TGCAGCGCTACCGGGGGAGGGAGCTCCTACAATGAGCAGTTCTTC.

CDR3 coding DNA: TGCGCCAGCAGATCTCCGGGACTAGCGGGAGGGACAGATACGCAGTATTTT. As protein: CASRSPGLAGGTDTQYF. The rearrangement joins TRBV5-1 to TRBJ2-3, with TRBD2 matching 16 bases. The ends lost 5 bases at V and 3 bases at J; junction bases unmatched: 6. CDR1 and CDR2 (germline): SGHRS, YFSETQ. CDR3 length: 17 residues.

V usage is TRBV7-9 and J usage is TRBJ1-2; 9 bases are a match to TRBD1. V trimming: 4 bases; J trimming: 10 bases; junction bases outside the gene matches: 4. The CDR3 runs to 12 residues. Germline V gene data show CDR1 as SEHNR and CDR2 as FQNEAQ (reference sequence). The CDR3 coding sequence is TGTGCCAGCAGCTGGGGACAGGGAGACTACACCTTC. Translating gives CASSWGQGDYTF.

This clonotype was seen a few times. The chain carries TRBV5-1 and TRBJ1-5; a weak D match, TRBD1 (5 bases). The CDR3 covers 15 residues. Per the germline V gene, CDR1 is SGHRS and CDR2 is YFSETQ. Trimming shortened V by 4 bases and J by 0 bases, and 11 bases separated the two germline ends. CDR3 loop: CASSAGGNSNQPQHF. In DNA form, the CDR3 reads TGCGCCAGCAGCGCCGGGGGGAATAGCAATCAGCCCCAGCATTTT.

J is TRBJ1-1 and V is TRBV12-3 or TRBV12-4; 9 bases are shared with TRBD1. V dropped 7 bases and J dropped 4; count of bases not matched to a gene: 7. CDR3 size: 14 residues. DNA for the CDR3: TGTGCCAGCACCGACAGGGGGGTAGGCACTGAAGCTTTCTTT. Residues: CASTDRGVGTEAFF.